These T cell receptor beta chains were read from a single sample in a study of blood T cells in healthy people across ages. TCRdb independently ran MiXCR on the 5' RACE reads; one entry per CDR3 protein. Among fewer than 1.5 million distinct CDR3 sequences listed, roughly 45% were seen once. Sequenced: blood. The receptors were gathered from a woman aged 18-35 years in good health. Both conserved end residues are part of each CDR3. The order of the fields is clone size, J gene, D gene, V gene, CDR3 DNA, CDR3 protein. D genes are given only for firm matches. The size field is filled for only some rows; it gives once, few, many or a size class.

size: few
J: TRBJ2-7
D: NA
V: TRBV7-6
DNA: TGTGCCAGCAGCCCCACGGCGTCTAGCTCCTACGAGCAGTACTTC
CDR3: CASSPTASSSYEQYF

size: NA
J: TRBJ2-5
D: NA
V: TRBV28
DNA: TGTGCCAGCAGTTCATCCGGCCGGGATGAGCAGTACTTC
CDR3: CASSSSGRDEQYF

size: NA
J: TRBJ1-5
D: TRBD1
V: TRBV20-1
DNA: TGCAGTGCTAGAGATCGTTACGGACAGGACAATCAGCCCCAGCATTTT
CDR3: CSARDRYGQDNQPQHF

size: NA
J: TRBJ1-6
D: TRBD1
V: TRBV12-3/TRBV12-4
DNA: TGTGCCAGCAGTTTGGGGGGACAGACTAATTCACCCCTCCACTTT
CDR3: CASSLGGQTNSPLHF

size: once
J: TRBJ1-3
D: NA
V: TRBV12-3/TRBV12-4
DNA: TGTGCCAGCAGTCAGGGACCGTACACCATATATTTT
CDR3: CASSQGPYTIYF

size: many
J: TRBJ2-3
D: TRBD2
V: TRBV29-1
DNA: TGCAGCGTCCTAATAGCGGGAGATACGCAGTATTTT
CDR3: CSVLIAGDTQYF

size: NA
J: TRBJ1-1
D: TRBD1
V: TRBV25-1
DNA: TGTGCCAGCAGCAGGGGGCGCAGGACTGAAGCTTTCTTT
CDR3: CASSRGRRTEAFF

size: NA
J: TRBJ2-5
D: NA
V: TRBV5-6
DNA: TGTGCCAGCAGCTTGGTGGATCGGGACACAAAAGAGACCCAGTACTTC
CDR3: CASSLVDRDTKETQYF

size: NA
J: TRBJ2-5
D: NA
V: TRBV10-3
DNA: TGTGCCATCAGTGGACGGACAGAAGAGACCCAGTACTTC
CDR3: CAISGRTEETQYF

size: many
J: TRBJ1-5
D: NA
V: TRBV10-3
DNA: TGTGCCACCGTCGGAGTCCCGGGTCAGCCCCAGCATTTT
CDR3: CATVGVPGQPQHF

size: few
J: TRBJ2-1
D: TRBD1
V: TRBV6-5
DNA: TGTGCCAGCAGTTACTTAAAGACCCCGAGGACAGGGGCCGGTTACAATGAGCAGTTCTTC
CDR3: CASSYLKTPRTGAGYNEQFF

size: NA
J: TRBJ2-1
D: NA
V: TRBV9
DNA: TGTGCCAGCAGCGCGCTCGGGAGCGGTGGTGAGCAGTTCTTC
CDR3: CASSALGSGGEQFF

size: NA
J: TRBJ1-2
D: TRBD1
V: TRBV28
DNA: TGTGCCAGCAGCACAGGGGCAGCTAACTATGGCTACACCTTC
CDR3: CASSTGAANYGYTF

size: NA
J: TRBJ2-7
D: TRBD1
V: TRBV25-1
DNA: TGTGCCAGCAGCGACAGGGGGCTTTTCTACGAGCAGTACTTC
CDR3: CASSDRGLFYEQYF

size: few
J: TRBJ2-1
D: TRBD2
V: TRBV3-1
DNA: TGTGCCACCTCGAACTCGGGGGGGGAGTACGCCCTAACGCCCTACAATGAGCAGTTCTTC
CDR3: CATSNSGGEYALTPYNEQFF

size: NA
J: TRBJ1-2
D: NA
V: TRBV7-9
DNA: TGTGCCTCCGAGTCTGTTGGCTACACCTTC
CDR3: CASESVGYTF

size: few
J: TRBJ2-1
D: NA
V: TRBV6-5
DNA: TGTGCCAGCAGTTACTCCCCGATGCTAGATGAGCAGTTCTTC
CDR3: CASSYSPMLDEQFF

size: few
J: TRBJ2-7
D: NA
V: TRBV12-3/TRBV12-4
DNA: TGTGCCAGCAGTGATCCGGGACACCCCTACGAGCAGTACTTC
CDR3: CASSDPGHPYEQYF

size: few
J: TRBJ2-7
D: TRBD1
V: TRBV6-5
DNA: TGTGCCAGCTCCGCGGGACAGGGGATTTACGAGCAGTACTTC
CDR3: CASSAGQGIYEQYF

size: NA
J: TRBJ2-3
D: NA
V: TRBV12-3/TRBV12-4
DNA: TGTGCCAGCAGTTTCGCGGCATCTAGCACAGATACGCAGTATTTT
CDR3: CASSFAASSTDTQYF

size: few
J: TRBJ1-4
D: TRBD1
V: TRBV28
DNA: TGTGCCAGCATCGACAGGGAGAAAGAAAAACTGTTTTTT
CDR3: CASIDREKEKLFF

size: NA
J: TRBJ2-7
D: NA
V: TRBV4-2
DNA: TGTGCCAGCAGCCAAGAGGCCGAGACCGGGCGCTACGAGCAGTACTTC
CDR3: CASSQEAETGRYEQYF

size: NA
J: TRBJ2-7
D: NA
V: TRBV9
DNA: TGTGCCAGCAGCCCCGGTGGGTGGGACCGAGGCTTGGAGCAGTACTTC
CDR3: CASSPGGWDRGLEQYF

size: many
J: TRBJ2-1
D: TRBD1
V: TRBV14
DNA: TGTGCCAGCAGCCCCGGGACAGGGAATGAGCAGTTCTTC
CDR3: CASSPGTGNEQFF

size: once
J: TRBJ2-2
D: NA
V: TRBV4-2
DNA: TGTGCCAGCAGCCAAGATACAGGGTGGACCGGGGAGCTGTTTTTT
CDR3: CASSQDTGWTGELFF

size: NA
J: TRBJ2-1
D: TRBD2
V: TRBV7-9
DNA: TGTGCCAGCAGCGCGCTAGCGGGGGGGCATGATGAGCAGTTCTTC
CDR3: CASSALAGGHDEQFF

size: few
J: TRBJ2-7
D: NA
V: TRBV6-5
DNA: TGTGCCAGCGCCAACAGGGAGACCTACGAGCAGTACTTC
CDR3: CASANRETYEQYF

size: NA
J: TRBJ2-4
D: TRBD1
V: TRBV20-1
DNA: TGCAGTGCTAGCGCAAATCCGGGACAGAGAAACATTCAGTACTTC
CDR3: CSASANPGQRNIQYF

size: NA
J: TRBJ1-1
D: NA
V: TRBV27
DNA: TGTGCCAGCACCGCAACCCCGGGGAAGGTAACTGAAGCTTTCTTT
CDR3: CASTATPGKVTEAFF

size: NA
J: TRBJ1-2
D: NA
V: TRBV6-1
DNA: TGTGCCAGCAGTGCCGACGGGGGTGGCTATGGCTACACCTTC
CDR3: CASSADGGGYGYTF

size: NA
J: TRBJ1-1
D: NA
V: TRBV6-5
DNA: TGTGCCAGCAGCCCACTTCAGGGAACGGCTGAAGCTTTCTTT
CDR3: CASSPLQGTAEAFF

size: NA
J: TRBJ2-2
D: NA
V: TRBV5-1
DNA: TGCGCCAGCAGCTTGGTACAAGACACCGGGGAGCTGTTTTTT
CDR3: CASSLVQDTGELFF

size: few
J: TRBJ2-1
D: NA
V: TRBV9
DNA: TGTGCCAGCAGCGTGACTGGGAGCTCCTACAATGAGCAGTTCTTC
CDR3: CASSVTGSSYNEQFF

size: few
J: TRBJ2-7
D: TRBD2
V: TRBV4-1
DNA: TGCGCCAGCAGCCAAGGAGGGACTAGCAGAAACTACGAGCAGTACTTC
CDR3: CASSQGGTSRNYEQYF

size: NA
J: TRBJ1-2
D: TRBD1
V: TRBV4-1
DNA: TGCGCCAGCAGCCCCTCTCAAGGGACAGTTAACTATGGCTACACCTTC
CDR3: CASSPSQGTVNYGYTF

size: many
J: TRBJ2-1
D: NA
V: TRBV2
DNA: TGTGCCAGCAGTGTTGAGGCATTCTACAATGAGCAGTTCTTC
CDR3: CASSVEAFYNEQFF

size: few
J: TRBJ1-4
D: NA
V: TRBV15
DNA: TGTGCCACCAGACGGACGGGATTTGGGGAAAAACTGTTTTTT
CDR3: CATRRTGFGEKLFF

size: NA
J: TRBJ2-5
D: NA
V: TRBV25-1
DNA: TGTGCCAGCAGTGAATTAGCCAGCCTGATGAAAGAGACCCAGTACTTC
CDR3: CASSELASLMKETQYF

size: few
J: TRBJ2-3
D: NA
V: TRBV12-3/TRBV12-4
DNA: TGTGCCAGCAGTTTTGTGACTCCTACAGATACGCAGTATTTT
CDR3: CASSFVTPTDTQYF

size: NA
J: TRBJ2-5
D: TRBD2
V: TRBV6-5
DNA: TGTGCCAGCAGTTACACCTTAGCGGGAACAGAGACCCAGTACTTC
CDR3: CASSYTLAGTETQYF

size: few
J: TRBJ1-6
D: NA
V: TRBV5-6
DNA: TGTGCCAGCAGCTTGGGAACCGGGACGGACTATAATTCACCCCTCCACTTT
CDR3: CASSLGTGTDYNSPLHF

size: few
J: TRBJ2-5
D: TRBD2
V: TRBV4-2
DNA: TGTGCCAGCAGCCAAGAGCTACTAGCGGGAGAGACCCAGTACTTC
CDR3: CASSQELLAGETQYF

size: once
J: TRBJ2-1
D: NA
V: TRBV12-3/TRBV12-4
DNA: TGTGCCAGCAACGACAGGCCCGGAGAAAAATGGTTCTTC
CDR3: CASNDRPGEKWFF

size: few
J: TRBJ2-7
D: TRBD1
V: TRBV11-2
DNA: TGTGCCAGCGCCGTACCGGGACAGGGTGCCTACGAGCAGTACTTC
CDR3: CASAVPGQGAYEQYF

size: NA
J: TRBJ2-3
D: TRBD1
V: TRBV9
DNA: TGTGCCAGCAGCGGGGAAAAGGGCTTACAGGGGACAGATACGCAGTATTTT
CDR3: CASSGEKGLQGTDTQYF

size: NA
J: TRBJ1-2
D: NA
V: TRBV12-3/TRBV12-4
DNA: TGTGCCAGCAGACTCGTTTTGGGTGGCTACACCTTC
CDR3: CASRLVLGGYTF

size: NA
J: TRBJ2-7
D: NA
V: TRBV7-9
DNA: TGTGCCAGCAGCTTTATTCCCCTTGGGGACGAGCAGTACTTC
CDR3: CASSFIPLGDEQYF

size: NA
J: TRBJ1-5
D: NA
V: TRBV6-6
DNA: TGTGCCAGCAGGGAGACAGTGGGGGGCAATCAGCCCCAGCATTTT
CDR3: CASRETVGGNQPQHF

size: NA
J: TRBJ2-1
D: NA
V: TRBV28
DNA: TGTGCCAGCAGTCCGCTCGGGGGACGGTCGTACAATGAGCAGTTCTTC
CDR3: CASSPLGGRSYNEQFF

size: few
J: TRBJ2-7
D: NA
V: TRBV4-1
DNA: TGCGCCAGCAGCCAAGATCGGGCAGGCGTCTACGAGCAGTACTTC
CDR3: CASSQDRAGVYEQYF